The sample holds a few counts of the clone carrying this TCR beta chain. Its antigen is unknown. The data were taken from a study of blood T cells in healthy people across ages. Study summary: Capture by template switching was about one barcoded beta molecule per two T cells. General study findings and limits: Researchers judged that diversity estimates from one million T cells fell short of true values. Naive T cell percentage showed a strong correlation with TCR beta diversity.

PCR was performed a second time for 7 to 11 cycles using a sample-barcoded 5' primer and a J-beta primer mix. MiXCR was run by TCRdb on the 5' RACE reads, yielding one entry per CDR3 protein. Here the sample spans some 1,800,000 distinct CDR3 sequences, 39% being singletons. This receptor was identified in a human donor in good health. Sequences were obtained from blood.

The CDR3 DNA reads TGTGCCAGCAGCCCCGTCGAGGGGGCTAGGGAGACCCAGTACTTC. It codes for CASSPVEGARETQYF. J is TRBJ2-5 and V is TRBV6-5, with 7 bases lining up with TRBD1. The J segment lost 5 bases and the V segment lost 6 bases, leaving 12 bases of the junction unmatched. Germline values: CDR1 MNHEY, CDR2 SVGAGI. This CDR3 has 15 residues.